A selection of T cell receptor beta chains follows, all from one sample in a study of T-cell reconstitution after alpha-beta-depleted transplantation in children. Using its own MiXCR run on the PCR reads, TCRdb lists one record per CDR3 protein. The table records some 590,000 distinct CDR3 sequences, 10% of them present only once. Sequenced material: PBMCs from the stem cell graft donor, taken from the stem cell graft. The receptor source for this set is a human donor who donated a stem cell graft to a child with acute myeloid leukemia. Both conserved end residues are part of each CDR3. The D gene is left open where the match is weak. Clone size is stated in some rows and not others, as once, few, many or a class when expanded.

cdr3_nt: TGTGCCAGCAGTTACTCGCAGACCGACAGAGCCATAACCGGGGAGCTGTTTTTT; cdr3_aa: CASSYSQTDRAITGELFF; cdr3_length: 18; j_call: TRBJ2-2; d_call: .; clone_size: few; v_call: TRBV6-2/TRBV6-3
cdr3_nt: TGTGCCACCAGCAGACCAGGCACAGGGTTGGACACTGAAGCTTTCTTT; cdr3_aa: CATSRPGTGLDTEAFF; cdr3_length: 16; j_call: TRBJ1-1; d_call: .; clone_size: many; v_call: TRBV15
cdr3_nt: TGTACCCTCAGGGGGGGACAGCGACTAGCGGGACGCACAGATACGCAGTATTTT; cdr3_aa: CTLRGGQRLAGRTDTQYF; cdr3_length: 18; j_call: TRBJ2-3; d_call: TRBD2; clone_size: few; v_call: TRBV2
cdr3_nt: TGCAGTGCTGGGGGGACAGGGTTCTACGAGCAGTACTTC; cdr3_aa: CSAGGTGFYEQYF; cdr3_length: 13; j_call: TRBJ2-7; d_call: TRBD1; clone_size: many; v_call: TRBV20-1
cdr3_nt: TGTGCCAGCAACCTTTTCTCACCGGGACAGAACTATGGCTACACCTTC; cdr3_aa: CASNLFSPGQNYGYTF; cdr3_length: 16; j_call: TRBJ1-2; d_call: TRBD1; clone_size: .; v_call: TRBV28
cdr3_nt: TGCGCCAGCAGCTCTGACATAATGTCCTACAATGAGCAGTTCTTC; cdr3_aa: CASSSDIMSYNEQFF; cdr3_length: 15; j_call: TRBJ2-1; d_call: .; clone_size: few; v_call: TRBV5-1
cdr3_nt: TGTGCCAGTACTAAGACCTGGACGAACACTGAAGCTTTCTTT; cdr3_aa: CASTKTWTNTEAFF; cdr3_length: 14; j_call: TRBJ1-1; d_call: .; clone_size: few; v_call: TRBV19
cdr3_nt: TGTGCCAGCAGTTACGGTATGGATGAGCAGTTCTTC; cdr3_aa: CASSYGMDEQFF; cdr3_length: 12; j_call: TRBJ2-1; d_call: .; clone_size: .; v_call: TRBV6-6
cdr3_nt: TGTGCCAGCAGCGTAGCGTCACACGCGAACACTGAAGCTTTCTTT; cdr3_aa: CASSVASHANTEAFF; cdr3_length: 15; j_call: TRBJ1-1; d_call: .; clone_size: few; v_call: TRBV9
cdr3_nt: TGCAGTGCTAGCGTTCGACAGTTCTCCTACGAGCAGTACTTC; cdr3_aa: CSASVRQFSYEQYF; cdr3_length: 14; j_call: TRBJ2-7; d_call: .; clone_size: .; v_call: TRBV20-1
cdr3_nt: TGCAGTGCTAGAGTCCAGGACACAGATACGCAGTATTTT; cdr3_aa: CSARVQDTDTQYF; cdr3_length: 13; j_call: TRBJ2-3; d_call: .; clone_size: many; v_call: TRBV20-1
cdr3_nt: TGTGCCAGCAGCCATCGACAGGGGAGCACAGATACGCAGTATTTT; cdr3_aa: CASSHRQGSTDTQYF; cdr3_length: 15; j_call: TRBJ2-3; d_call: TRBD1; clone_size: many; v_call: TRBV16
cdr3_nt: TGTGCCAGCAGCTTAGGACTGATTAACACTGAAGCTTTCTTT; cdr3_aa: CASSLGLINTEAFF; cdr3_length: 14; j_call: TRBJ1-1; d_call: .; clone_size: few; v_call: TRBV7-8
cdr3_nt: TGTGCCAGCAGCTTAGAGCAGGGGGAGCAGTTCTTC; cdr3_aa: CASSLEQGEQFF; cdr3_length: 12; j_call: TRBJ2-1; d_call: .; clone_size: .; v_call: TRBV7-2
cdr3_nt: TGCAGTGCTCTCACTAGCGGGAGCTTCAATGAGCAGTTCTTC; cdr3_aa: CSALTSGSFNEQFF; cdr3_length: 14; j_call: TRBJ2-1; d_call: TRBD2; clone_size: .; v_call: TRBV20-1
cdr3_nt: TGTGCCAGCAGTTTACAACTAGGCCATGAGCAGTTCTTC; cdr3_aa: CASSLQLGHEQFF; cdr3_length: 13; j_call: TRBJ2-1; d_call: .; clone_size: .; v_call: TRBV7-3
cdr3_nt: TGCAGCGTTGACGCCTACCTGACGGGCGGCTACACCTTC; cdr3_aa: CSVDAYLTGGYTF; cdr3_length: 13; j_call: TRBJ1-2; d_call: .; clone_size: few; v_call: TRBV29-1
cdr3_nt: TGTGCCAGCAGCCAAGCTGGCGGGGGGGTTGGAGAGACCCAGTACTTC; cdr3_aa: CASSQAGGGVGETQYF; cdr3_length: 16; j_call: TRBJ2-5; d_call: TRBD2; clone_size: few; v_call: TRBV4-2
cdr3_nt: TGCAGTGCTACCTTAGCGGCCAGCTCCTACGAGCAGTACTTC; cdr3_aa: CSATLAASSYEQYF; cdr3_length: 14; j_call: TRBJ2-7; d_call: .; clone_size: many; v_call: TRBV20-1
cdr3_nt: TGTGCCAGCAGTTACTCTAGGAGCTCCTATAATTCACCCCTCCACTTT; cdr3_aa: CASSYSRSSYNSPLHF; cdr3_length: 16; j_call: TRBJ1-6; d_call: .; clone_size: many; v_call: TRBV6-5
cdr3_nt: TGTGCCAGCGCTCAGGCCACAGATACGCAGTATTTT; cdr3_aa: CASAQATDTQYF; cdr3_length: 12; j_call: TRBJ2-3; d_call: .; clone_size: .; v_call: TRBV7-2
cdr3_nt: TGTGCCAGCAGCCCAGGGCCGGGCTACACCTTC; cdr3_aa: CASSPGPGYTF; cdr3_length: 11; j_call: TRBJ1-2; d_call: .; clone_size: few; v_call: TRBV6-2/TRBV6-3
cdr3_nt: TGCAGCGTTGAAGATTTCGGACTAGAAGGAGACGGGGAGCTGTTTTTT; cdr3_aa: CSVEDFGLEGDGELFF; cdr3_length: 16; j_call: TRBJ2-2; d_call: TRBD2; clone_size: .; v_call: TRBV29-1
cdr3_nt: TGTGCCAGCAGCCCAATAGCGGGAGTGATAACCTACGAGCAGTACTTC; cdr3_aa: CASSPIAGVITYEQYF; cdr3_length: 16; j_call: TRBJ2-7; d_call: TRBD2; clone_size: many; v_call: TRBV11-2
cdr3_nt: TGTGCCAGCAGCCTATCCAGGTCGGGGGCAGATACGCAGTATTTT; cdr3_aa: CASSLSRSGADTQYF; cdr3_length: 15; j_call: TRBJ2-3; d_call: .; clone_size: many; v_call: TRBV12-3/TRBV12-4
cdr3_nt: TGTGCCAGCAGCTTCCGGGACAGAGAGGTGACCCAGTACTTC; cdr3_aa: CASSFRDREVTQYF; cdr3_length: 14; j_call: TRBJ2-5; d_call: TRBD1; clone_size: few; v_call: TRBV7-2
cdr3_nt: TGCAGTGCGAAAGTCGATAGCGGGAGCTTGGAGACCCAGTACTTC; cdr3_aa: CSAKVDSGSLETQYF; cdr3_length: 15; j_call: TRBJ2-5; d_call: TRBD2; clone_size: many; v_call: TRBV20-1
cdr3_nt: TGTGCCACCAGTGATTTGCAACCCGGCACAGATACGCAGTATTTT; cdr3_aa: CATSDLQPGTDTQYF; cdr3_length: 15; j_call: TRBJ2-3; d_call: .; clone_size: .; v_call: TRBV24-1
cdr3_nt: TGTGCCAGCAGCGCCCTAAGGGACCGTTTAAACACTGAAGCTTTCTTT; cdr3_aa: CASSALRDRLNTEAFF; cdr3_length: 16; j_call: TRBJ1-1; d_call: .; clone_size: many; v_call: TRBV7-8
cdr3_nt: TGCAGTGCTAGGGTTCTAGCGGGTCCCTACGAGCAGTACTTC; cdr3_aa: CSARVLAGPYEQYF; cdr3_length: 14; j_call: TRBJ2-7; d_call: TRBD2; clone_size: many; v_call: TRBV20-1
cdr3_nt: TGTGCCAGCCACGCTGCATTAGTAGGGTCGGCGGGAGGACTTTGGGATGAGCAGTTCTTC; cdr3_aa: CASHAALVGSAGGLWDEQFF; cdr3_length: 20; j_call: TRBJ2-1; d_call: TRBD2; clone_size: many; v_call: TRBV11-1
cdr3_nt: TGTGCCAGCAGCGTGACCGGGACTAGCGGGCACGAGCAGTACTTC; cdr3_aa: CASSVTGTSGHEQYF; cdr3_length: 15; j_call: TRBJ2-7; d_call: TRBD2; clone_size: many; v_call: TRBV9
cdr3_nt: TGTGCCAGCAGCCTAGGACTAGCGGGAGGGACCCGCCCCACAGATACGCAGTATTTT; cdr3_aa: CASSLGLAGGTRPTDTQYF; cdr3_length: 19; j_call: TRBJ2-3; d_call: TRBD2; clone_size: few; v_call: TRBV11-1
cdr3_nt: TGTGCCAGCACTTCACGCGGGTACAATGAGCAGTTCTTC; cdr3_aa: CASTSRGYNEQFF; cdr3_length: 13; j_call: TRBJ2-1; d_call: .; clone_size: .; v_call: TRBV27
cdr3_nt: TGTGCCAGCAGCGTAGGGGCTAGCCTGAGCCGTGGCCAAGAGACCCAGTACTTC; cdr3_aa: CASSVGASLSRGQETQYF; cdr3_length: 18; j_call: TRBJ2-5; d_call: .; clone_size: .; v_call: TRBV9